This TCR beta chain emerged from a study of sequential checkpoint blockade in melanoma. Study information: TCRβ was sequenced from DNA of 91 pretreatment tumors.

Data came from immunoSEQ multiplex PCR; TCRdb stores just in-frame clones and leaves some out. This table holds tens of thousands of clones, under 30% found once. Regarding treatment: randomized to nivolumab then ipilimumab (arm A) or the reverse (arm B). This TCR derives from a human donor with melanoma. The sequencing used tumor tissue (inferred from file names), collected from a patient given nivolumab and ipilimumab in sequence.

The DNA of the CDR3 is TGTGCCAGCAGCTTGTCTAGCGGGAGTAGGAATGAGCAGTTCTTC. As protein: CASSLSSGSRNEQFF. The rearrangement joins TRBV11-3 to TRBJ2-1; 10 nucleotides agree with TRBD2. CDR3 length: 15 residues. Looked up from germline, CDR1 is SGHNT and CDR2 is YENEEA. V shed 3 bases and J 7 bases; nucleotides not matched to a gene: 6.